Listed here is a single T cell receptor beta chain. Its specificity is unknown. Sequencing libraries made from TCR beta cDNA carried unique molecular identifiers. TCRdb ran MiXCR on the PCR reads and lists one entry per CDR3 protein. The table lists 600,000 to 700,000 distinct CDR3 sequences, over 45% of them singletons. Unmatched junction bases numbered 18, after V lost 4 bases and J lost 1 base. The V gene's germline CDR1 is SGHRS and CDR2 YFSETQ. The CDR3 contains 22 residues. These data are taken from a study of post-analysis software for immune sequencing data. The study, taken as a whole, reports: In patients, about five TRBV segments were more frequent than in controls, with TRBV5-6, TRBV5-1 and TRBV20-1 among them. Patients with multiple sclerosis recorded significantly lower normalized Chao1 diversity than controls, the study found.

The clonotype comes from a girl aged 2-9 years with multiple sclerosis. The chain carries TRBV5-1 and TRBJ2-1; TRBD2 agrees at 15 bases. The sequencing input was blood. CDR3 amino acids: CASSRGVTLGLAGGLSYNEQFF. The DNA for the CDR3 is TGCGCCAGCAGCCGGGGGGTTACTCTGGGACTAGCGGGAGGCCTATCCTACAATGAGCAGTTCTTC.